This TCR beta chain was captured by sequencing in a study of blood T cell repertoires in COVID-19 (dated by TCRdb to the early 2020s). Broadly, across the study: The collaborator samples originated in the United States, Italy and Spain and spanned the acute and convalescent phases of COVID-19. The prospective study material was composed of cDNA or gDNA derived from T cells, B-cell-depleted T cells, or PBMCs. Deeply sampled blood TCRbeta repertoires from subjects exposed to, actively infected with, or recovered from COVID-19 were included in the dataset. The repertoires were released in a freely available public database intended as a resource for research on the immune response to SARS-CoV-2. The samples were drawn from the first 160 participants of the ongoing ImmuneRACE study and from 950 to 1,500 subjects provided by 6 global collaborators. The sample metadata nearly always contained a de-identified subject ID, COVID-19 status, age in years and sex. Where available, HLA class I and class II types were obtained from metadata supplied by the sample provider rather than from assay-based typing. Broad study findings and their caveats: The quantity of clinical and demographic metadata differed by source and by participant and was supplied without curation.

TCRbeta CDR3 regions were amplified from genomic DNA by means of the immunoSEQ Assay, a bias-controlled multiplex PCR. Turning to the authors' computational methods: The number of nucleated cells in each sample was estimated from the amplification of reference gene primers within the assay. To quantify the absolute abundance of each unique TCRbeta CDR3 rearrangement, sequence reads were collapsed and filtered. For each sample, productive Simpson clonality was calculated as the square root of Simpson's diversity index over productive rearrangements. TCRdb retrieved this table from immuneACCESS and kept in-frame rearrangements only. Not all clones are present; in checked studies, unresolved V genes account for under half, and no reason is known for the remainder. From that table come the V and J calls and clone size; the DNA was used to work out D and trimming. This sample lists approximately 65,000 clones; about 93% were detected once. Of the sample, about 3% is held by the ten largest clones.

CDR1 SGHRS and CDR2 YFSETQ were looked up in the germline V gene. Clipping removes 4 bases from V and 4 bases from J, with 7 as the unmatched junction base count. The CDR3 runs 15 amino acids, cysteine and phenylalanine included. CDR3 DNA is the only sequence kept; it has 45 bases, read in frame from the first base. Of note for this clone: Which antigen it targets is not known. No much larger clone is present one base from it, and per-base qualities are unavailable.

Collaborating institutions collected whole blood in K2EDTA tubes following their own protocols. Collaborator samples were shipped for TCRbeta analysis as frozen whole blood, isolated PBMCs, or DNA extracted from either sample type. The clonotype comes from a man in his 70s with active COVID-19. Sample: peripheral blood. The rearrangement joined TRBV5-1 to TRBJ2-3, with TRBD2 matching 9 junction bases. The CDR3 region reads CASSPERGAPDTQYF. The DNA reads as follows: TGCGCCAGCAGCCCAGAGCGGGGGGCCCCAGATACGCAGTATTTT.